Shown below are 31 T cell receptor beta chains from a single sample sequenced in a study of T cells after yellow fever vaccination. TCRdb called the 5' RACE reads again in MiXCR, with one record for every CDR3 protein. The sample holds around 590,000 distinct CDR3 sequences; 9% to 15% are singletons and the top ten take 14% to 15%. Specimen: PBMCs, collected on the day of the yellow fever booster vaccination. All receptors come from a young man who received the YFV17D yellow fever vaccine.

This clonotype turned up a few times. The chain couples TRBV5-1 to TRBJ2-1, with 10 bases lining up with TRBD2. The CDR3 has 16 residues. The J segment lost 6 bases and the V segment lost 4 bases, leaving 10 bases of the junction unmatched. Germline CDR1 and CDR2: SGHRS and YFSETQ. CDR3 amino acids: CASSPTKLAGANEQFF. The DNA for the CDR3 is TGCGCCAGCAGCCCCACAAAGCTAGCGGGAGCCAATGAGCAGTTCTTC.

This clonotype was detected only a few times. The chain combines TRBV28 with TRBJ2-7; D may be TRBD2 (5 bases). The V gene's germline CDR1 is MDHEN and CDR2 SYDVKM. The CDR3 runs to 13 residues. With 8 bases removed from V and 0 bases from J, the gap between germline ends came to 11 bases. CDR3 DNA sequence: TGTGCCAGCGAGAAGCGGATCTCCTACGAGCAGTACTTC. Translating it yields CASEKRISYEQYF.

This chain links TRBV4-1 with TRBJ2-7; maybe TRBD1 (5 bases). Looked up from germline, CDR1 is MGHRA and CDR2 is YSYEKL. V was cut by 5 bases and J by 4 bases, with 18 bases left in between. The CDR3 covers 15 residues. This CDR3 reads CASSKSATERYEQYF. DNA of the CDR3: TGCGCCAGCAGCAAATCTGCGACAGAGCGATACGAGCAGTACTTC.

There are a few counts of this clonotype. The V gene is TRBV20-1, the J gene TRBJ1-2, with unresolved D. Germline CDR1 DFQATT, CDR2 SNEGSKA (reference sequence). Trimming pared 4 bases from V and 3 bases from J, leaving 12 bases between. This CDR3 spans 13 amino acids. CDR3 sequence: CSANRGSDYGYTF. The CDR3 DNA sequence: TGCAGTGCTAATCGAGGGAGCGACTATGGCTACACCTTC.

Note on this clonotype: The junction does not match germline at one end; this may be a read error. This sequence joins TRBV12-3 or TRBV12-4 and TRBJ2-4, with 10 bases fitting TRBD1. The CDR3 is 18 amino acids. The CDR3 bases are TGTGCCTGCAGTTTAGTGGTGACAGGGGGCGCCGACAAAAACATTCAGTACTTC. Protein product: CACSLVVTGGADKNIQYF.

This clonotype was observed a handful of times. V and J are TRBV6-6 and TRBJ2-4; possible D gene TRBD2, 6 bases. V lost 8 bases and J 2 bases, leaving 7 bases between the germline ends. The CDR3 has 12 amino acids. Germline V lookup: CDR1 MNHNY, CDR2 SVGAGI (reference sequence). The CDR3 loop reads CASGGTKNIQYF. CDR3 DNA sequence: TGTGCCAGCGGGGGGACCAAAAACATTCAGTACTTC.

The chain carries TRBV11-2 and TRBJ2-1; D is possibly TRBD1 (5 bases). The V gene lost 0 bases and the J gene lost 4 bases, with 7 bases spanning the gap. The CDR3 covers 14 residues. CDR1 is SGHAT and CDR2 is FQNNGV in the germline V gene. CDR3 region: CASSLEDNYNEQFF. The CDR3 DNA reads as TGTGCCAGCAGCTTAGAGGACAATTACAATGAGCAGTTCTTC.

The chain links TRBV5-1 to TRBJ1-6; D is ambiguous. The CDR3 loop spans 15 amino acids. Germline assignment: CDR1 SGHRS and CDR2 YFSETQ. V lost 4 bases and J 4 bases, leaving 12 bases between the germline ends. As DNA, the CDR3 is TGCGCCAGCAGCACCGGACTGAGATATAATTCACCCCTCCACTTT. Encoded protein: CASSTGLRYNSPLHF.

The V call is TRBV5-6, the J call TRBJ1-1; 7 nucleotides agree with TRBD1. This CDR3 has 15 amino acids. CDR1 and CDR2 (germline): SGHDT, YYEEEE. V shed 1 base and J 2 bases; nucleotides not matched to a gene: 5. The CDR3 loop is CASSLNRGFNTEAFF. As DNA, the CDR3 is TGTGCCAGCAGCTTGAACAGGGGTTTCAACACTGAAGCTTTCTTT.

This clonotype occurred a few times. The CDR3 DNA reads TGCGCCAGCAGCTTACAGGGGGATCCTGAAGCTTTCTTT. It translates to CASSLQGDPEAFF. The chain has TRBV5-1 and TRBJ1-1; 8 bases map to TRBD1. CDR1 is SGHRS, CDR2 YFSETQ, per germline. The CDR3 loop spans 13 amino acids. The trim removed 2 bases at V and 6 bases at J, leaving 3 bases unmatched.

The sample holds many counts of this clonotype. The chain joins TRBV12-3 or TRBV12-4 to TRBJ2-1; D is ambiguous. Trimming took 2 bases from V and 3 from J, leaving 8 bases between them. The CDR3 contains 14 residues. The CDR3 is CASSLKRSYNEQFF. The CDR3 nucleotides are TGTGCCAGCAGTTTAAAGCGAAGCTACAATGAGCAGTTCTTC.

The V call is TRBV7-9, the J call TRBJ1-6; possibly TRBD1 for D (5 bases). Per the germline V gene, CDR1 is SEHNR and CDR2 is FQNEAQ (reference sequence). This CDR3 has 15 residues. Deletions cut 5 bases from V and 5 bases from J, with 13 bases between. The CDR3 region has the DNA TGTGCCAGCAGCCCCTCCGGGACGAATAATTCACCCCTCCACTTT. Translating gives CASSPSGTNNSPLHF.

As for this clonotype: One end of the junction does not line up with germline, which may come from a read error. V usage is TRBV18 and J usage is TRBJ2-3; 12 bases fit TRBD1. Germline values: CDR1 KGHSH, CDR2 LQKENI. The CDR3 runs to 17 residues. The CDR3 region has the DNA TGTGCCATCTCACCAGGGACAGGGGGCCGACTCACAGATACGCAGTATTTT. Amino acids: CAISPGTGGRLTDTQYF.

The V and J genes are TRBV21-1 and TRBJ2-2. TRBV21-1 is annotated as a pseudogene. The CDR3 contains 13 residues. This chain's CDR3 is CASQRSNTGELFF. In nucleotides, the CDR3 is TGTGCCAGCCAGCGGTCAAACACCGGGGAGCTGTTTTTT.

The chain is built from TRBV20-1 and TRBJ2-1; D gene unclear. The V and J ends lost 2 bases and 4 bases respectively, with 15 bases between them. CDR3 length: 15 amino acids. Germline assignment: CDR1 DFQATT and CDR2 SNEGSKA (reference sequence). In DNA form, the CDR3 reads TGCAGTGCTAGACACCGTGATAGAGCTTACAATGAGCAGTTCTTC. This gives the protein CSARHRDRAYNEQFF.

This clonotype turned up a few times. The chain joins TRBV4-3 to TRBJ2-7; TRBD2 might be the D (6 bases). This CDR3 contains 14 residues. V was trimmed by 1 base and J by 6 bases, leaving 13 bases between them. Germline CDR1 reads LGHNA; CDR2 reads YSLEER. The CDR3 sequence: CASSQGRVGGEQYF. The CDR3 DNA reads TGCGCCAGCAGCCAAGGCCGAGTGGGGGGCGAGCAGTACTTC.

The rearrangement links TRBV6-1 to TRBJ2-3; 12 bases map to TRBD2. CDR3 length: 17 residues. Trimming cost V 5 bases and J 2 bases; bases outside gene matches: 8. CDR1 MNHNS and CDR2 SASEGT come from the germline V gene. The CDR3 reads CASSLGLAGTYTDTQYF. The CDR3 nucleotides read TGTGCCAGCAGTCTAGGACTAGCGGGGACCTACACAGATACGCAGTATTTT.

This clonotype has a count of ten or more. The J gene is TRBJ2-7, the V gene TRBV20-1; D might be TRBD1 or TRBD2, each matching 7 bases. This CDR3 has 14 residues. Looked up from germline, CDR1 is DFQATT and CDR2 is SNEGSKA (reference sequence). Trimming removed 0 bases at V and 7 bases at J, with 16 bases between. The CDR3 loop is CSARDRGGPLEQYF. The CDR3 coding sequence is TGCAGTGCTAGAGACAGGGGGGGGCCCTTGGAGCAGTACTTC.

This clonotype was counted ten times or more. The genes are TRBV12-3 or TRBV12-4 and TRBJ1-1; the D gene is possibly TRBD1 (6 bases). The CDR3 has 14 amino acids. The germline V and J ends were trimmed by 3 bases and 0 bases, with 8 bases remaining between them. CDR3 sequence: CASSFQGMNTEAFF. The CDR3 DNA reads TGTGCCAGCAGTTTTCAGGGGATGAACACTGAAGCTTTCTTT.

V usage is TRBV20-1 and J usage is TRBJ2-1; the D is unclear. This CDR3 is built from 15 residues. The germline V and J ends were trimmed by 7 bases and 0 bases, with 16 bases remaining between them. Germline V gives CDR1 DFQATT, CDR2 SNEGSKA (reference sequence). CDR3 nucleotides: TGCAGTGGGGCCCCTTACCTGAGCTCCTACAATGAGCAGTTCTTC. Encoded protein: CSGAPYLSSYNEQFF.

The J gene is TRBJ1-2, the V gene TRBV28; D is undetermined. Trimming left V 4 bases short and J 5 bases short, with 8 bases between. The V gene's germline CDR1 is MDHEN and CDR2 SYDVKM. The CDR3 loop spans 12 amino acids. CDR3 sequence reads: CASSSRSYGYTF. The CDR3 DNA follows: TGTGCCAGCAGTTCGCGCTCTTATGGCTACACCTTC.

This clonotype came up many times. This CDR3 is CASSSLGRAIGGYTF. CDR3 bases: TGTGCCAGCAGCTCCCTGGGTCGGGCGATCGGTGGCTACACCTTC. The chain combines TRBV7-2 with TRBJ1-2; no definite D call. Trimming removed 4 bases at V and 7 bases at J, with 19 bases between. There are 15 residues in the CDR3. CDR1 is SGHTA and CDR2 is FQGNSA in the germline V gene.

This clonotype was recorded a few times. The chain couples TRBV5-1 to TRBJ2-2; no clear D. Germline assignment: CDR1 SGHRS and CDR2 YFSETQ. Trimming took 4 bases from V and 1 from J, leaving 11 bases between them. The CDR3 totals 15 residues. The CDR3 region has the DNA TGCGCCAGCAGCCCGGACGGCGAGAACACCGGGGAGCTGTTTTTT. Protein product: CASSPDGENTGELFF.

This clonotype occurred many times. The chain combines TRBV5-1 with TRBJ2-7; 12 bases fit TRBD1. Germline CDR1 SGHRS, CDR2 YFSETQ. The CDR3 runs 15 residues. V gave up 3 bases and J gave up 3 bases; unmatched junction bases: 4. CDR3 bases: TGCGCCAGCAGCTCCGGGACAGGGGGCTTCTACGAGCAGTACTTC. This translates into CASSSGTGGFYEQYF.

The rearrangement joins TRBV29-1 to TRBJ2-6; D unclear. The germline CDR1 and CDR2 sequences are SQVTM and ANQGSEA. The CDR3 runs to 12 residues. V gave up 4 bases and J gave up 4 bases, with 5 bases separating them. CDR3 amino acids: CSVVSGANVLTF. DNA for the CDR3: TGCAGCGTTGTAAGCGGGGCCAACGTCCTGACTTTC.

CDR3 nucleotides: TGCGCCAGCAGCAGGGAATCTCCCTACAATGAGCAGTTCTTC. The encoded protein is CASSRESPYNEQFF. This chain joins TRBV5-1 and TRBJ2-1; D remains ambiguous. The CDR3 covers 14 residues. Germline CDR1 SGHRS, CDR2 YFSETQ. Trimming pared 4 bases from V and 2 bases from J, leaving 10 bases between.

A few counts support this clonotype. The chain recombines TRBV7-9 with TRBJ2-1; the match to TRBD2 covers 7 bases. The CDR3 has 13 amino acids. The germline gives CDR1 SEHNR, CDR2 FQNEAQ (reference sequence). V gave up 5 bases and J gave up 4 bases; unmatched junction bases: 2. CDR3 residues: CASSHGGYNEQFF. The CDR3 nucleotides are TGTGCCAGCAGCCACGGGGGGTACAATGAGCAGTTCTTC.

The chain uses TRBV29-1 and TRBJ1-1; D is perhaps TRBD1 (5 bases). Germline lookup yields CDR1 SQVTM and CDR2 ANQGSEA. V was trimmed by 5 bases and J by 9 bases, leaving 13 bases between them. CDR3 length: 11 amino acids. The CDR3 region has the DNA TGCAGCGTTTGGTACAGGACTAAAGCTTTCTTT. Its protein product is CSVWYRTKAFF. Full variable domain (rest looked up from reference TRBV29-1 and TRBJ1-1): SAVISQKPSRDICQRGTSLTIQCQVDSQVTMMFWYRQQPGQSLTLIATANQGSEATYESGFVIDKFPISRPNLTFSTLTVSNMSPEDSSIYLCSVWYRTKAFFGQGTRLTVV.

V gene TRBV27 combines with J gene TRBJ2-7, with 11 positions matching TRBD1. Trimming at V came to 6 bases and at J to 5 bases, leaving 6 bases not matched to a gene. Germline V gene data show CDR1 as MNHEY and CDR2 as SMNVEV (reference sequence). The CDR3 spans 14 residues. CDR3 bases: TGTGCCAGCAGCCCCGGGACAGGGGGTAACGAGCAGTACTTC. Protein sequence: CASSPGTGGNEQYF.

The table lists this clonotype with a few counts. CDR3 protein: CASSTTREQYF. The CDR3 bases are TGTGCCAGCAGCACGACTCGGGAGCAGTACTTC. The chain links TRBV6-5 to TRBJ2-7; no clear D gene. The CDR3 runs to 11 residues. Trimming left V 6 bases short and J 7 bases short, with 10 bases between. Looked up from germline, CDR1 is MNHEY and CDR2 is SVGAGI.

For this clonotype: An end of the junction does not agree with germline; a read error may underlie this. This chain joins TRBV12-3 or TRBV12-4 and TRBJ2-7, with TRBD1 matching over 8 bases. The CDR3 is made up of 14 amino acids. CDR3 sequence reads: CASKTGTGSFEQYF. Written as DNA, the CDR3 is TGTGCCAGCAAAACCGGGACAGGTTCCTTCGAGCAGTACTTC.